The rows below give T cell receptor beta chains drawn from one sample of a study of T cell responses to AZD1222 COVID-19 vaccine. Only in-frame clones appear in the TCRdb table, and some are missing; sequencing was by immunoSEQ multiplex PCR. The table shows 150,000 or so clones, with 88% occurring only once. The source was peripheral blood, collected on day 0 of AZD1222 vaccination. These receptors were obtained from an adult in good health. The CDR3 runs from the conserved cysteine through the conserved F or W.

J gene,V gene,CDR3 protein
TRBJ2-1,TRBV7-2,CASSPTAGFYNEQFF
TRBJ2-4,TRBV7-2,CASSPVPAGAPGGNIQYF
TRBJ1-3,TRBV6-6,CASTYWTPSSGNTIYF
TRBJ1-3,TRBV3-1/TRBV3-2,CASSQDWTGGNTIYF
TRBJ2-3,TRBV24-1,CATSEARGGGGADTQYF
TRBJ1-5,TRBV21-1,CASIPREGLSNQPQHF
TRBJ2-7,TRBV7-9,CASSLWPSGGTYEQYF
TRBJ1-2,TRBV7-2,CASSSGMAGNGYTF
TRBJ1-6,TRBV7-9,CASSSQGSYNSPLHF
TRBJ2-7,TRBV5-1,CASFPIGGPYEQYF
TRBJ1-6,TRBV2,CASKARGTYNSPLHF
TRBJ2-2,TRBV5-6,CASSLKGLTNTGELFF
TRBJ1-5,TRBV6-1,CASSDGNQPQHF
TRBJ2-1,TRBV7-2,CASSTDIGGWWFF
TRBJ1-6,TRBV6-4,CASSESVRSPLHF
TRBJ2-3,TRBV5-1,CASSSGRLGGQDTQYF
TRBJ2-5,TRBV19,CASSEQQGTRQETQYF
TRBJ1-4,TRBV7-6,CASSPEGGAGEKLFF
TRBJ1-4,TRBV5-5,CASSWGDEKLFF
TRBJ2-2,TRBV12-3/TRBV12-4,CASQRSQTGELFF
TRBJ2-2,TRBV6-6,CASSQKGQGAHTGELFF
TRBJ2-2,TRBV6-5,CASSYLTGNTGELFF
TRBJ2-4,TRBV24-1,CATSDLKGDRNIQYF
TRBJ2-5,TRBV7-2,CASSSSPPETQYF
TRBJ1-2,TRBV28,CASRDLQGAVGYTF
TRBJ1-2,TRBV5-6,CASSLGPWGFYGYTF
TRBJ1-5,TRBV10-3,CAIGQGDQPQHF
TRBJ1-2,TRBV7-8,CASSPRQGYGYTF
TRBJ1-1,TRBV15,CATSREGTEAFF
TRBJ1-3,TRBV21-1,CASSIRGQSSGNTIYF
TRBJ2-5,TRBV7-9,CASSLSSGVETQYF
TRBJ2-7,TRBV19,CASSHPAGGSAYEQYF
TRBJ1-1,TRBV2,CASRAGTLGNTEAFF
TRBJ1-5,TRBV2,CASAGGHSNQPQHF
TRBJ1-5,TRBV20-1,CSASQGQGAQPQHF
TRBJ1-6,TRBV28,CASSPQRTVPIGSPLHF
TRBJ2-7,TRBV7-2,CASSSLAGGSYEQYF
TRBJ1-6,TRBV13,CASSLRQVYYNSPLHF
TRBJ2-4,TRBV19,CASNPGGNIQYF
TRBJ2-1,TRBV7-2,CASSASGTTYNEQFF
TRBJ2-2,TRBV7-6,CASSRISGANTGELFF
TRBJ2-1,TRBV7-9,CASIDSGTSGGEQFF
TRBJ1-1,TRBV19,CASSIEAGRLNTEAFF
TRBJ1-2,TRBV6-4,CASSGGYGYTF
TRBJ1-5,TRBV5-5,CASSFYGTGDQPQHF
TRBJ1-3,TRBV15,CATSRGQGPSSGNTIYF
TRBJ2-6,TRBV24-1,CATSDLTGGGGILTF
TRBJ1-6,TRBV28,CASSSGQGSSPLHF
TRBJ2-7,TRBV5-6,CASSLSMLHEQYF
TRBJ2-2,TRBV4-1,CASSQGDRSTGELFF
TRBJ2-3,TRBV11-2,CASSLDFGDTQYF
TRBJ1-5,TRBV12-3/TRBV12-4,CASSWTGNQPQHF
TRBJ1-5,TRBV19,CASSPGQGAAHQPQHF
TRBJ1-1,TRBV3-1/TRBV3-2,CASSQPGQGATEAFF
TRBJ1-5,TRBV5-1,CASSRDGANQPQHF
TRBJ2-3,TRBV10-3,CAISPSQGNTDTQYF
TRBJ2-5,TRBV7-6,CASSLSGQGAMGETQYF